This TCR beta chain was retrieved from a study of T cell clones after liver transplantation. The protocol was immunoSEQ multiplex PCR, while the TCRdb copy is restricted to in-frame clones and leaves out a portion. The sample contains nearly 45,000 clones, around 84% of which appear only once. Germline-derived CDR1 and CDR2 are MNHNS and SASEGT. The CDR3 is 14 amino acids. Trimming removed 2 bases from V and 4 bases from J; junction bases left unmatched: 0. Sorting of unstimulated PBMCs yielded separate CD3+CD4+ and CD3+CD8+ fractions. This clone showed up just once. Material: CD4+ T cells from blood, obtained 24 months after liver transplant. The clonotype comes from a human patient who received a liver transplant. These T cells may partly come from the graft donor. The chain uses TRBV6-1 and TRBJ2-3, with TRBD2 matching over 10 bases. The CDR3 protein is CASSELAGADTQYF. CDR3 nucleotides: TGTGCCAGCAGTGAACTAGCGGGGGCAGATACGCAGTATTTT.